What follows describes a single T cell receptor (beta chain). Germline V CDR1 and CDR2: SNHLY, FYNNEI. CDR3 size: 14 residues. Between the trimmed V and J ends, which lost 6 bases and 7 bases, there was a span of 16 bases. These data originate in a study of blood T cell repertoires in COVID-19. The data were produced by immunoSEQ multiplex PCR, yet TCRdb's version contains in-frame clones alone and is incomplete. The sample yields some 320,000 clones, 89% seen once. This TCR came from a man aged 55 to 70 who had recovered from COVID-19. This chain joins TRBV2 and TRBJ1-5; maybe TRBD1 (5 bases). Sample: PBMCs or T cells enriched from blood (not recorded which). The CDR3 reads CASSRTRPEQPQHF. As DNA, the CDR3 is TGTGCCAGCAGCCGGACACGGCCGGAGCAGCCCCAGCATTTT.